This T cell receptor beta chain was recorded in a study of low-dose radiotherapy and immunotherapy resistance in tumors. Whole-study context: Participants in Cohort 2 were given 1 Gy per fraction every two weeks, for 13 Gy over 26 weeks. On an every-two-weeks schedule, patients received intravenous nivolumab 240 mg, along with ipilimumab 1 mg/kg every six weeks. Oral aspirin at 300 mg was taken daily by patients for four cycles, beginning on cycle 1 day 1.

Alpha and beta chains were covered, as first-strand cDNA relied on TRAV- and TRBV-specific primers. It was with a constant-region primer and a V-primer adapter that TCRs were amplified over roughly 19 PCR cycles. TCRdb itself ran the reads through MiXCR, one entry per CDR3 protein. The sample comprises approximately 100,000 distinct CDR3 sequences, more than 20% of which are singletons, and 4.1% rests with the top ten. Trimming removed 3 bases from V and 4 bases from J, with 7 bases in between. The germline V gene encodes CDR1 SGHTA and CDR2 FQGNSA. The CDR3 contains 13 residues. Specified time point: after trial treatment. Noted treatment: LDRT plus nivolumab, ipilimumab, low-dose cyclophosphamide and aspirin (RACIN trial). All of the donors were given nivolumab, ipilimumab, aspirin, low-dose cyclophosphamide and low-dose radiotherapy as part of RACIN, a single-arm trial.

This chain connects TRBV7-2 to TRBJ2-1, with no clear D. The specimen comprised PBMCs, sampled after low-dose radiotherapy plus immunotherapy. The origin of this receptor is a male donor with prostate cancer. CDR3 DNA sequence: TGTGCCAGCAGCTTTAGTGGGTACAATGAGCAGTTCTTC. Residues: CASSFSGYNEQFF.